One and the same sample provided the 19 T cell receptor beta chains below, sequenced in a study of cytomegalovirus exposure and HLA in healthy donors. Repertoires were generated with immunoSEQ multiplex PCR, while TCRdb's copy carries only in-frame clones and drops some. The profile shows 150,000 to 250,000 clones, about 81% of them singletons. Sequencing used PBMCs. Every receptor here comes from a woman under 40 in good health and CMV-seronegative.

The chain joins TRBV13 to TRBJ1-5, with D uncertain. The CDR3 totals 13 residues. The germline V gene encodes CDR1 PRHDT and CDR2 FYEKMQ (reference sequence). The V gene lost 1 base and the J gene lost 5 bases, with 6 bases spanning the gap. CDR3 sequence: CASSLEPHQPQHF. CDR3 nucleotides: TGTGCCAGCAGCTTAGAGCCCCATCAGCCCCAGCATTTT.

This rearrangement joins TRBV11-2 to TRBJ2-7; 12 nucleotides align to TRBD2. CDR3 length equals 15 residues. Germline V gives CDR1 SGHAT, CDR2 FQNNGV. The J segment lost 2 bases and the V segment lost 5 bases, leaving 4 bases of the junction unmatched. CDR3 DNA: TGTGCCAGCAGCCATAGGACTAGCGGGACCTACGAGCAGTACTTC. Protein product: CASSHRTSGTYEQYF.

The chain employs TRBV16 and TRBJ2-2; D may be TRBD2 (6 bases). The V gene lost 3 bases and the J gene lost 0 bases, with 8 bases spanning the gap. The CDR3 covers 15 residues. The germline V gene has CDR1 KGHSY and CDR2 FQNENV. CDR3 DNA sequence: TGTGCCAGCAGCCATAGCGGAACGAACACCGGGGAGCTGTTTTTT. Protein: CASSHSGTNTGELFF.

Points on this clone: This CDR3 is also generated by other DNA sequences in the sample. The chain combines TRBV11-2 with TRBJ2-7; 8 bases fit TRBD2. Germline CDR1 reads SGHAT; CDR2 reads FQNNGV. This CDR3 comprises 14 residues. V lost 3 bases, J lost 1 base, and 2 bases stayed unmatched. CDR3: CASSLVAGSYEQYF. The CDR3 nucleotides read TGTGCCAGCAGCTTGGTAGCGGGATCCTACGAGCAGTACTTC.

This chain links TRBV6-5 with TRBJ2-1; possibly TRBD1 for D (6 bases). Trimming took off 5 bases at V and 3 bases at J, with 8 bases between the two ends. The germline gives CDR1 MNHEY, CDR2 SVGAGI. This CDR3 is 13 amino acids long. The CDR3 DNA sequence: TGTGCCAGCAGTCGACAGGTCTACAATGAGCAGTTCTTC. The encoded protein is CASSRQVYNEQFF.

The chain carries TRBV4-2 and TRBJ2-7; 12 bases are shared with TRBD2. Germline loops: CDR1 LGHNA, CDR2 YNFKEQ. The CDR3 has 17 residues. With 3 bases clipped from V and 2 bases from J, the junction kept 8 bases outside the gene matches. CDR3 nucleotide sequence: TGTGCCAGCAGCCATCCGAGATCTAGCGGGGGGGCCTACGAGCAGTACTTC. Translation gives CASSHPRSSGGAYEQYF.

This chain uses TRBV10-3 with TRBJ2-5, with TRBD2 as a possible D gene (5 bases). V shed 5 bases and J shed 0 bases, with 7 bases lying between them. The V gene's germline CDR1 is ENHRY and CDR2 SYGVKD. The CDR3 is 13 residues long. CDR3 amino acids: CAISTSNQETQYF. CDR3 in DNA: TGTGCCATCAGTACTAGTAACCAAGAGACCCAGTACTTC.

The chain has TRBV7-6 and TRBJ1-4, with D perhaps TRBD1 (5 bases). The CDR3 is 14 residues long. The germline V gene encodes CDR1 SGHVS and CDR2 FNYEAQ. V was trimmed by 5 bases and J by 4 bases, leaving 11 bases between them. Here the CDR3 DNA reads TGTGCCAGCAGCGCTCAGGGTGATAATGAAAAACTGTTTTTT. Translating gives CASSAQGDNEKLFF.

The chain has TRBV27 and TRBJ1-4, with TRBD1 matching 7 bases. CDR1 is MNHEY, CDR2 SMNVEV, per germline (reference sequence). This CDR3 spans 14 amino acids. V trimming: 8 bases; J trimming: 8 bases; junction bases outside the gene matches: 11. The CDR3 loop reads CASGPRGKYEKLFF. CDR3 DNA sequence: TGTGCCAGCGGCCCCAGGGGGAAGTACGAAAAACTGTTTTTT.

CDR3 coding DNA: TGTGCCAGCAGCGTAGAGGCAGGAAGTGAAAAACTGTTTTTT. Translated: CASSVEAGSEKLFF. The V and J genes are TRBV9 and TRBJ1-4; D is undetermined. CDR1 and CDR2 (germline): SGDLS, YYNGEE. CDR3 size: 14 residues. Trimming left V 0 bases short and J 7 bases short, with 10 bases between.

This clone has just a few counts. V and J are TRBV30 and TRBJ1-3, with D unresolved. Germline CDR1 reads GTSNPN; CDR2 reads SVGIG (reference sequence). Trimming stripped 5 bases from V and 0 bases from J, with 11 bases between. The CDR3 is 14 residues long. The CDR3 DNA reads TGTGCCTGGGGCCAGGCTCTCTCTGGAAACACCATATATTTT. It yields the protein CAWGQALSGNTIYF.

V is TRBV18 and J is TRBJ2-2; D is unclear. The CDR3 extends over 15 amino acids. Germline V lookup: CDR1 KGHSH, CDR2 LQKENI. The ends were cut back, 5 bases at V and 0 bases at J, with 10 bases in the middle. CDR3 protein: CASSGQTANTGELFF. CDR3 bases: TGTGCCAGCTCAGGGCAGACCGCGAACACCGGGGAGCTGTTTTTT.

The rearrangement links TRBV7-8 to TRBJ1-1; D gene unclear. Germline CDR1 is SGHVS and CDR2 is FQNEAQ. Between the trimmed V and J ends, which lost 1 base and 6 bases, there was a span of 15 bases. The CDR3 runs to 15 residues. The CDR3 DNA is TGTGCCAGCAGCTTAGGTGGGAGCCGCCGCCCTGAAGCTTTCTTT. Protein product: CASSLGGSRRPEAFF.

The V and J genes are TRBV6-1 and TRBJ2-1; TRBD2 matches at 7 bases. CDR1 MNHNS and CDR2 SASEGT come from the germline V gene. With V trimmed by 4 bases and J by 8 bases, 11 bases remained unmatched. CDR3 length: 15 amino acids. The CDR3 is CASSVPHGGFDEQFF. DNA of the CDR3: TGTGCCAGCAGTGTACCACACGGGGGGTTCGATGAGCAGTTCTTC.

This clone has a single count. V is TRBV9 and J is TRBJ2-3; TRBD2 matches at 8 bases. Losses at the gene ends were 6 bases for V and 0 bases for J; bases not matched to a gene: 9. The germline V gene encodes CDR1 SGDLS and CDR2 YYNGEE. The CDR3 loop spans 16 amino acids. The CDR3 reads CASTRGGYFSTDTQYF. In nucleotides, the CDR3 is TGTGCCAGCACACGGGGGGGTTACTTTAGCACAGATACGCAGTATTTT. Variable domain in full (rest from reference TRBV9 and TRBJ2-3): DSGVTQTPKHLITATGQRVTLRCSPRSGDLSVYWYQQSLDQGLQFLIQYYNGEERAKGNILERFSAQQFPDLHSELNLSSLELGDSALYFCASTRGGYFSTDTQYFGPGTRLTVL.

The gene calls are TRBV5-1 and TRBJ1-2; 9 bases match TRBD1. The V gene end was trimmed by 5 bases and the J gene end by 4 bases; junction bases not matched to a gene: 6. Germline assignment: CDR1 SGHRS and CDR2 YFSETQ. The CDR3 extends over 14 amino acids. Here the CDR3 DNA reads TGCGCCAGCAGGTCTGGACAGGGGTCCTATGGCTACACCTTC. Protein product: CASRSGQGSYGYTF.

The chain recombines TRBV6-5 with TRBJ1-2; 9 bases line up with TRBD1. Germline V gene sequence: CDR1 MNHEY, CDR2 SVGAGI. This CDR3 region has 14 residues. Trimming took 10 bases from V and 8 from J; bases not matched to a gene: 14. The chain's CDR3 is CATAGTGMTEGYTF. DNA of the CDR3: TGTGCCACCGCAGGGACAGGGATGACGGAAGGCTACACCTTC.

The chain employs TRBV7-9 and TRBJ1-1; no reliable D call. The ends were cut back, 4 bases at V and 4 bases at J, with 7 bases in the middle. CDR1 is SEHNR and CDR2 is FQNEAQ in the germline V gene (reference sequence). The CDR3 spans 12 residues. CDR3 bases: TGTGCCAGCAGCTCCGCGAGCACTGAAGCTTTCTTT. It yields the protein CASSSASTEAFF.

This sequence joins TRBV5-4 and TRBJ2-7, with a weak D call TRBD2 (6 bases). This CDR3 is 14 amino acids long. Germline V gene sequence: CDR1 SGHNT, CDR2 YYREEE (reference sequence). The germline V and J ends were trimmed by 4 bases and 3 bases, with 14 bases remaining between them. The CDR3 DNA follows: TGTGCCAGCAGCGCGGGGACTGCATTCTACGAGCAGTACTTC. This gives the protein CASSAGTAFYEQYF.